The next 23 T cell receptor beta chains were all read from a single sample in a study of blood T cell repertoires in COVID-19. The protocol was immunoSEQ multiplex PCR, while the TCRdb copy is restricted to in-frame clones and leaves out a portion. The data show approximately 230,000 clones, approximately 86% seen once. The material sequenced was PBMCs or T cells enriched from blood (not recorded which). These receptor sequences come from a woman between 50 and 59 years old with acute COVID-19.

The chain employs TRBV11-3 and TRBJ2-3; the match to TRBD2 covers 10 bases. The CDR3 spans 16 residues. Germline V lookup: CDR1 SGHNT, CDR2 YENEEA. The trim removed 1 base at V and 4 bases at J, leaving 5 bases unmatched. CDR3 loop: CASSLGSSGSPDTQYF. The CDR3 DNA is TGTGCCAGCAGCTTAGGGTCTAGCGGGAGCCCAGATACGCAGTATTTT.

The chain is built from TRBV7-8 and TRBJ1-5, with D maybe TRBD1 (6 bases). Germline V CDR1 and CDR2: SGHVS, FQNEAQ. The V end lost 5 bases, the J end lost 0 bases, and 8 bases lay between the germline ends. CDR3 length: 14 residues. The CDR3 is CASSEGGSNQPQHF. The DNA for the CDR3 is TGTGCCAGCAGCGAAGGGGGTAGCAATCAGCCCCAGCATTTT.

This clone showed up just a few times. The chain carries TRBV7-9 and TRBJ1-2, with 11 bases fitting TRBD1. This CDR3 has 16 amino acids. The junction had 9 bases not matched to a gene; V was cut back by 5 bases and J by 4 bases. CDR1 and CDR2 (germline): SEHNR, FQNEAQ (reference sequence). The CDR3 DNA reads as TGTGCCAGCAGCGGACGGACAGGGGGCTGGCCCTATGGCTACACCTTC. Translating it yields CASSGRTGGWPYGYTF. Drawing the rest from reference TRBV7-9 and TRBJ1-2, the complete variable domain is DTGVSQNPRHKITKRGQNVTFRCDPISEHNRLYWYRQTLGQGPEFLTYFQNEAQLEKSRLLSDRFSAERPKGSFSTLEIQRTEQGDSAMYLCASSGRTGGWPYGYTFGSGTRLTVV.

The J gene is TRBJ1-6, the V gene TRBV2, with D possibly being TRBD1 (5 bases). CDR1 is SNHLY, CDR2 FYNNEI, per germline. The CDR3 runs to 14 residues. Trimming took off 7 bases at V and 9 bases at J, with 16 bases between the two ends. CDR3 in amino acids: CASTLAGPGSPLHF. DNA for the CDR3: TGTGCCAGCACTCTGGCAGGGCCTGGTTCACCCCTCCACTTT.

The chain employs TRBV28 and TRBJ1-2, with D unclear. The CDR3 has 14 residues. Germline CDR1 reads MDHEN; CDR2 reads SYDVKM. V was clipped by 1 base and J by 4 bases, with 10 bases between them. CDR3 residues: CASSLSDTLYGYTF. The CDR3 nucleotides are TGTGCCAGCAGTTTATCTGACACCCTCTATGGCTACACCTTC.

The chain employs TRBV20-1 and TRBJ1-2; the match to TRBD1 covers 7 bases. CDR3 length: 10 residues. Per the germline V gene, CDR1 is DFQATT and CDR2 is SNEGSKA (reference sequence). CDR3 sequence (DNA): TGCAGCGGGGACAGCTATGGCTACACCTTC. It yields the protein CSGDSYGYTF.

The gene calls are TRBV5-6 and TRBJ1-2; 9 bases line up with TRBD1. This CDR3 is built from 16 residues. V dropped 5 bases and J dropped 7; count of bases not matched to a gene: 15. Germline V lookup: CDR1 SGHDT, CDR2 YYEEEE. The CDR3 nucleotides are TGTGCCAGCAGTTTTGGAACAGGGGGCTACAAAAGTGGCTACACCTTC. Encoded protein: CASSFGTGGYKSGYTF.

The chain combines TRBV28 with TRBJ1-4; D might be TRBD1 (6 bases). Germline lookup yields CDR1 MDHEN and CDR2 SYDVKM. V was shortened by 5 bases and J by 0 bases, with 22 bases between the two germline ends. This CDR3 is 19 amino acids long. The CDR3 sequence: CASSPYSQGTGATNEKLFF. Here the CDR3 DNA reads TGTGCCAGCAGTCCGTATTCACAGGGAACCGGTGCAACTAATGAAAAACTGTTTTTT. Complete variable domain (other parts from reference TRBV28 and TRBJ1-4): DVKVTQSSRYLVKRTGEKVFLECVQDMDHENMFWYRQDPGLGLRLIYFSYDVKMKEKGDIPEGYSVSREKKERFSLILESASTNQTSMYLCASSPYSQGTGATNEKLFFGSGTQLSVL.

The chain joins TRBV14 to TRBJ2-7; maybe TRBD1 (5 bases). CDR3 size: 14 residues. V lost 4 bases and J 5 bases, leaving 15 bases between the germline ends. Per germline, CDR1 SGHDN and CDR2 FVKESK. The CDR3 region has the DNA TGTGCCAGCAGCCTCATCCAGGGTTCCCACGAGCAGTACTTC. Translating gives CASSLIQGSHEQYF.

CDR3 amino acids: CASRRTGGYEQYF. DNA for the CDR3: TGTGCCAGCAGACGGACAGGGGGCTACGAGCAGTACTTC. The chain uses TRBV12-3 or TRBV12-4 and TRBJ2-7; TRBD1 aligns across 10 bases. The CDR3 totals 13 residues. The V and J ends lost 6 bases and 3 bases, in that order; junction bases with no gene match: 2.

In nucleotides, the CDR3 is TGCGCCAGCCGGGACAGGGCGGGCACAGATACGCAGTATTTT. Translation gives CASRDRAGTDTQYF. The genes are TRBV4-1 and TRBJ2-3, with 9 bases lining up with TRBD1. After removal of 8 bases from V and 1 base from J, the junction contained 4 bases not matched to a gene. The germline V gene has CDR1 MGHRA and CDR2 YSYEKL. This CDR3 region has 14 residues.

The J gene is TRBJ2-3, the V gene TRBV4-3; TRBD1 matches at 8 bases. This CDR3 has 16 residues. Germline V gene lookup returns CDR1 LGHNA and CDR2 YSLEER. V trimming: 0 bases; J trimming: 2 bases; junction bases outside the gene matches: 4. The CDR3 DNA reads as TGCGCCAGCAGCCAAGAGACAGGGGACCCCACAGATACGCAGTATTTT. Translating gives CASSQETGDPTDTQYF.

This clone was observed a single time. This chain uses TRBV21-1 with TRBJ1-2. TRBV21-1 corresponds to a pseudogene. CDR3 length: 16 residues. The CDR3 reads CASSSLQRAFNYGYTF. The CDR3 nucleotides are TGTGCCAGCAGCTCCCTACAGCGGGCCTTTAACTATGGCTACACCTTC.

The chain carries TRBV18 and TRBJ1-2; D ambiguous. The CDR3 runs 15 residues. In germline, CDR1 is KGHSH, CDR2 LQKENI. Deletions cut 1 base from V and 6 bases from J, with 15 bases between. CDR3 sequence: CASSPRGRQLDGYTF. DNA for the CDR3: TGTGCCAGCTCACCACGCGGTAGGCAGCTAGATGGCTACACCTTC.

The rearrangement joins TRBV7-9 to TRBJ2-3; 7 nucleotides line up with TRBD2. This CDR3 spans 16 amino acids. The ends lost 4 bases at V and 2 bases at J; junction bases unmatched: 9. Germline V gene lookup returns CDR1 SEHNR and CDR2 FQNEAQ (reference sequence). This chain's CDR3 is CASSSAPGLNTDTQYF. The DNA for the CDR3 is TGTGCCAGCAGCTCGGCGCCGGGACTAAACACAGATACGCAGTATTTT.

The rearrangement joins TRBV28 to TRBJ1-3, with a possible D match to TRBD1 (6 bases). Germline-derived CDR1 and CDR2 are MDHEN and SYDVKM. The V and J ends lost 3 bases and 4 bases respectively, with 16 bases between them. The CDR3 extends over 16 amino acids. The DNA of the CDR3 is TGTGCCAGCAGTTTGGGAGGGGGGGTATCGGGAAACACCATATATTTT. It is translated as CASSLGGGVSGNTIYF.

The chain joins TRBV7-9 to TRBJ2-7; the D gene is possibly TRBD2 (7 bases). V was clipped by 5 bases and J by 2 bases, with 16 bases between them. CDR1 and CDR2 (germline): SEHNR, FQNEAQ (reference sequence). The CDR3 length is 15 residues. The CDR3 DNA reads TGTGCCAGCAGCCAACAGGGAGCGGGAACCTACGAGCAGTACTTC. Its protein is CASSQQGAGTYEQYF. Filled out from reference TRBV7-9 and TRBJ2-7, the complete variable domain reads DTGVSQNPRHKITKRGQNVTFRCDPISEHNRLYWYRQTLGQGPEFLTYFQNEAQLEKSRLLSDRFSAERPKGSFSTLEIQRTEQGDSAMYLCASSQQGAGTYEQYFGPGTRLTVT.

This chain uses TRBV19 with TRBJ2-1; 10 nucleotides align to TRBD2. CDR3 length equals 15 residues. Germline V gene sequence: CDR1 LNHDA, CDR2 SQIVND (reference sequence). The V and J ends lost 0 bases and 13 bases, in that order; junction bases with no gene match: 9. The CDR3 DNA reads as TGTGCCAGTAGTATAGATTCGAGCGGGAGGGCCGCACAGTTCTTC. Amino acids: CASSIDSSGRAAQFF.

The CDR3 here is CASSLRVAGDQETQYF. The DNA of the CDR3 is TGTGCCAGTAGTCTACGGGTAGCGGGAGATCAAGAGACCCAGTACTTC. This chain connects TRBV19 to TRBJ2-5; 9 nucleotides line up with TRBD2. V trimming: 5 bases; J trimming: 2 bases; junction bases outside the gene matches: 9. The CDR3 runs 16 residues. CDR1 LNHDA and CDR2 SQIVND come from the germline V gene (reference sequence).

The chain combines TRBV6-5 with TRBJ1-5; maybe TRBD1 (6 bases). Germline V CDR1 and CDR2: MNHEY, SVGAGI. Trimming stripped 6 bases from V and 7 bases from J, with 13 bases between. The CDR3 is 13 residues long. The CDR3 sequence: CASRPQGGQPQHF. The DNA of the CDR3 is TGTGCCAGCAGACCACAGGGTGGGCAGCCCCAGCATTTT.

This clone was recorded a few times. The chain is built from TRBV29-1 and TRBJ2-2; 7 positions match TRBD2. The CDR3 is 12 amino acids. V was pared by 5 bases and J by 6 bases, with 3 bases of the junction left unmatched. Germline values: CDR1 SQVTM, CDR2 ANQGSEA. CDR3 sequence reads: CSVSGNPGELFF. The CDR3 DNA is TGCAGCGTTAGCGGGAATCCCGGGGAGCTGTTTTTT.

The J gene is TRBJ2-3, the V gene TRBV7-2; TRBD2 matches 11 bases. CDR1 and CDR2 (germline): SGHTA, FQGNSA. The CDR3 spans 13 residues. With 8 bases clipped from V and 6 bases from J, the junction kept 4 bases outside the gene matches. CDR3 DNA: TGTGCCAGCTTAGCGGGAGGGGGGGATACGCAGTATTTT. Residues: CASLAGGGDTQYF.

The rearrangement uses TRBV28 and TRBJ1-6; tentatively, D is TRBD1 (6 bases). The CDR3 length is 13 residues. The V and J ends lost 8 bases and 7 bases respectively, with 12 bases between them. In germline, CDR1 is MDHEN, CDR2 SYDVKM. The CDR3 reads CASARGGNSPLHF. The CDR3 nucleotides read TGTGCCAGCGCCAGGGGTGGGAATTCACCCCTCCACTTT. The full variable domain, its missing parts supplied by reference TRBV28 and TRBJ1-6, is DVKVTQSSRYLVKRTGEKVFLECVQDMDHENMFWYRQDPGLGLRLIYFSYDVKMKEKGDIPEGYSVSREKKERFSLILESASTNQTSMYLCASARGGNSPLHFGNGTRLTVT.